These 17 T cell receptor beta chains came from one sample sequenced in a study of beta chain features in type 1 diabetes. As every portion of the isolated RNA was reverse transcribed, the sequencing read expressed TCRB transcripts. Clones were read by immunoSEQ multiplex PCR, and TCRdb kept only the in-frame ones, dropping some. The data contain 200,000 to 300,000 clones, around 20% of them singletons. The antigens for these receptors are not known. Study-level results: All four CD4+ subsets from Type 1 diabetes patients carried moderately but significantly shorter TCRB CDR3s.

The sample consisted of naive CD4+ T cells from blood. Receptors were obtained from a woman between 40 and 55 years old with type 1 diabetes.

The chain has TRBV15 and TRBJ2-2; 7 nucleotides line up with TRBD2. Germline V lookup: CDR1 LNHNV, CDR2 YYDKDF (reference sequence). J was trimmed by 1 base and V by 4 bases; bases with no gene match: 15. This CDR3 is built from 19 residues. CDR3: CATSTPRRGRERNTGELFF. In nucleotides, the CDR3 is TGTGCCACCAGCACACCCCGGAGAGGGCGGGAGAGGAACACCGGGGAGCTGTTTTTT.

The chain employs TRBV7-3 and TRBJ2-3; 9 nucleotides line up with TRBD2. Germline V gene lookup returns CDR1 SGHTA and CDR2 FQGTGA. The J segment lost 1 base and the V segment lost 1 base, leaving 6 bases of the junction unmatched. The CDR3 contains 17 residues. CDR3 DNA sequence: TGTGCCAGCAGCTTAAGAGCCCGACTAGCGGGCACAGATACGCAGTATTTT. Protein product: CASSLRARLAGTDTQYF.

Here the CDR3 DNA reads TGTGCCAGCAGTGAAATCACAGGGGAAGCTTTCTTT. Residues: CASSEITGEAFF. The chain carries TRBV25-1 and TRBJ1-1; D possibly corresponds to TRBD1 (6 bases). Per germline, CDR1 MGHDK and CDR2 SYGVNS. The CDR3 length is 12 residues. Deletions cut 2 bases from V and 8 bases from J, with 9 bases between.

CDR3 nucleotide sequence: TGTGCCAGCAGCGCCCCATCAAACTATGGCTACACCTTC. Protein sequence: CASSAPSNYGYTF. This sequence joins TRBV9 and TRBJ1-2, with D unresolved. Between the trimmed V and J ends, which lost 3 bases and 2 bases, there was a span of 8 bases. The germline CDR1 and CDR2 sequences are SGDLS and YYNGEE. The CDR3 is 13 amino acids.

The chain combines TRBV15 with TRBJ2-5, with TRBD1 matching over 7 bases. The germline CDR1 and CDR2 sequences are LNHNV and YYDKDF (reference sequence). Trimming took 1 base from V and 1 from J; bases not matched to a gene: 6. This CDR3 has 16 amino acids. The CDR3 sequence: CATSRAPWDSQETQYF. The CDR3 DNA reads TGTGCCACCAGCAGAGCCCCCTGGGACAGCCAAGAGACCCAGTACTTC.

The chain couples TRBV25-1 to TRBJ2-7; D possibly corresponds to TRBD1 (6 bases). The CDR3 is 15 amino acids. Per the germline V gene, CDR1 is MGHDK and CDR2 is SYGVNS. The germline V and J ends were trimmed by 6 bases and 2 bases, with 17 bases remaining between them. The DNA of the CDR3 is TGTGCCAGCAGGGGGGCAGGGGCGCTACCCTACGAGCAGTACTTC. Its protein product is CASRGAGALPYEQYF.

The J gene is TRBJ2-1, the V gene TRBV4-2, with 8 bases fitting TRBD1. Germline-derived CDR1 and CDR2 are LGHNA and YNFKEQ. The CDR3 runs 13 residues. The ends lost 7 bases at V and 5 bases at J; junction bases unmatched: 4. The CDR3 region has the DNA TGTGCCAGCAAAGGACAGGGTCACAATGAGCAGTTCTTC. Translation: CASKGQGHNEQFF.

This clone has only a few counts. The chain is built from TRBV28 and TRBJ2-3; the D gene is possibly TRBD2 (5 bases). Per germline, CDR1 MDHEN and CDR2 SYDVKM. CDR3 length: 16 amino acids. V was cut by 5 bases and J by 1 base, with 16 bases left in between. The CDR3 loop is CASSPSTLGGTDTQYF. The CDR3 region has the DNA TGTGCCAGCAGTCCCTCCACCTTGGGAGGCACAGATACGCAGTATTTT.

The chain is built from TRBV20-1 and TRBJ2-5; 10 nucleotides line up with TRBD1. The CDR3 runs 11 residues. Germline V lookup: CDR1 DFQATT, CDR2 SNEGSKA (reference sequence). CDR3 sequence (DNA): TGCAGCGGGGACAGGGGTGGGACCCAGTACTTC. It codes for CSGDRGGTQYF.

This clone occurred a few times. The chain recombines TRBV4-1 with TRBJ2-7, with 7 bases lining up with TRBD2. Germline V gene lookup returns CDR1 MGHRA and CDR2 YSYEKL. CDR3 size: 18 residues. The trim removed 0 bases at V and 8 bases at J, leaving 19 bases unmatched. This CDR3 is CASSQEGLGGAATGQQYF. The CDR3 bases are TGCGCCAGCAGCCAAGAGGGGCTGGGAGGGGCCGCCACGGGGCAGCAGTACTTC.

This clone was seen a handful of times. J is TRBJ2-3 and V is TRBV7-2; 9 bases agree with TRBD2. CDR3 length: 14 residues. Germline trimming cut 4 bases from V and 2 bases from J; bases unmatched to any gene: 1. Germline-derived CDR1 and CDR2 are SGHTA and FQGNSA. In DNA form, the CDR3 reads TGTGCCAGCAGCTCTAGCGGGATCACAGATACGCAGTATTTT. Translated: CASSSSGITDTQYF.

Of note for this clone: This same CDR3 is encoded by further DNA sequences in the sample. The V and J genes are TRBV5-1 and TRBJ2-7; 8 bases line up with TRBD1. The germline CDR1 and CDR2 sequences are SGHRS and YFSETQ. With V trimmed by 0 bases and J by 3 bases, 5 bases remained unmatched. The CDR3 has 15 amino acids. CDR3 loop: CASSLAGQGFYEQYF. The CDR3 DNA is TGCGCCAGCAGCTTGGCCGGACAGGGATTCTACGAGCAGTACTTC.

The chain combines TRBV28 with TRBJ2-1, with D perhaps matching TRBD2 (6 bases). Trimming shortened V by 7 bases and J by 2 bases, and 9 bases separated the two germline ends. Germline values: CDR1 MDHEN, CDR2 SYDVKM. The CDR3 has 13 amino acids. In DNA, the CDR3 is TGTGCCAGCATCGGGACTCCCTACAATGAGCAGTTCTTC. Translated, it gives CASIGTPYNEQFF.

This clone occurred a few times. Other DNA variants within this sample encode the same CDR3. The rearrangement links TRBV7-2 to TRBJ1-1, with TRBD1 matching 7 bases. Germline values: CDR1 SGHTA, CDR2 FQGNSA. The CDR3 consists of 13 residues. The J segment lost 3 bases and the V segment lost 3 bases, leaving 1 base of the junction unmatched. CDR3 sequence: CASSLQGDTEAFF. In DNA, the CDR3 is TGTGCCAGCAGCTTGCAGGGGGACACTGAAGCTTTCTTT.

This chain connects TRBV7-2 to TRBJ1-2; the D is unclear. The V end was cut by 1 base, the J end by 4 bases, with 10 bases between. This CDR3 contains 14 residues. Germline V CDR1 and CDR2: SGHTA, FQGNSA. CDR3 DNA: TGTGCCAGCAGCTTAGGACACCTTTCCTATGGCTACACCTTC. Protein: CASSLGHLSYGYTF.

As to this clone: Other DNA sequences within the sample encode an identical CDR3. The rearrangement links TRBV28 to TRBJ2-4; the D is unclear. The CDR3 is 14 amino acids. Trimming left V 2 bases short and J 0 bases short, with 5 bases between. The germline CDR1 and CDR2 sequences are MDHEN and SYDVKM. CDR3 DNA: TGTGCCAGCAGTTTACAGGCAGCCAAAAACATTCAGTACTTC. This encodes CASSLQAAKNIQYF. Variable domain in full (rest from reference TRBV28 and TRBJ2-4): DVKVTQSSRYLVKRTGEKVFLECVQDMDHENMFWYRQDPGLGLRLIYFSYDVKMKEKGDIPEGYSVSREKKERFSLILESASTNQTSMYLCASSLQAAKNIQYFGAGTRLSVL.

CDR3 sequence: CASSRTGTEAFF. The CDR3 DNA reads TGTGCCAGCAGCCGGACAGGGACTGAAGCTTTCTTT. This rearrangement joins TRBV7-9 to TRBJ1-1; 8 nucleotides agree with TRBD1. Germline V gene sequence: CDR1 SEHNR, CDR2 FQNEAQ (reference sequence). V dropped 5 bases and J dropped 5; count of bases not matched to a gene: 1. The CDR3 covers 12 residues.